This TCR beta chain emerged from a study of identical twins. Via MiXCR, TCRdb re-called the 5' RACE reads, giving one row per CDR3 protein. Among under 300,000 distinct CDR3 sequences, about 12% were seen once, and the ten largest hold roughly 4.2%. The CDR3 loop spans 13 amino acids. V shed 3 bases and J 7 bases; nucleotides not matched to a gene: 0. Germline CDR1 reads DFQATT; CDR2 reads SNEGSKA (reference sequence). This clonotype was recorded many times. The same data also went into a second study, on yellow fever vaccine responses in identical twins.

This TCR derives from a woman aged 18 to 35 in good health. The chain has TRBV20-1 and TRBJ1-6; 10 positions agree with TRBD1. The source material was memory (CD45RO+) T cells sorted from blood. CDR3 loop: CSARDRGNSPLHF. The CDR3 bases are TGCAGTGCTAGGGACAGGGGGAATTCACCCCTCCACTTT.